Shown below are 24 T cell receptor beta chains from a single sample sequenced in a study of cytomegalovirus exposure and HLA in healthy donors. The study ran its PCR with 60 Vbeta and 13 Jbeta primers. The assay was immunoSEQ multiplex PCR, and TCRdb's table has in-frame clones only and misses some. The top ten clones hold less than 4.5% of a sample with 120,000 or so clones, less than 75% of them seen once. Sequencing was done on a sample of PBMCs. These receptors originate from a woman aged 40-49 years in good health and CMV-seronegative.

The rearrangement links TRBV29-1 to TRBJ2-5; the match to TRBD2 covers 7 bases. From germline, CDR1 is SQVTM and CDR2 ANQGSEA. V gave up 3 bases and J gave up 4 bases; unmatched junction bases: 8. CDR3 size: 14 residues. The CDR3 sequence is CSVDVAGVAETQYF. Here the CDR3 DNA reads TGCAGCGTTGACGTTGCGGGAGTTGCAGAGACCCAGTACTTC.

The chain employs TRBV9 and TRBJ1-2; 7 positions match TRBD1. The length of the CDR3 is 16 residues. Trimming removed 5 bases from V and 8 bases from J; junction bases left unmatched: 18. Per the germline V gene, CDR1 is SGDLS and CDR2 is YYNGEE. In DNA, the CDR3 is TGTGCCAGCAGTTACCGGGACAGCACTTTCGCCCAGGGCTACACCTTC. This codes for CASSYRDSTFAQGYTF.

J is TRBJ2-1 and V is TRBV5-1, with 11 bases aligning to TRBD2. Trimming cost V 3 bases and J 2 bases; bases outside gene matches: 4. The CDR3 totals 16 residues. In germline, CDR1 is SGHRS, CDR2 YFSETQ. In nucleotides, the CDR3 is TGCGCCAGCAGCTCCCTAGCGGGAGGCACCTACAATGAGCAGTTCTTC. It specifies CASSSLAGGTYNEQFF.

This clone appeared a few times. The rearrangement links TRBV30 to TRBJ2-7; 7 bases fit TRBD2. Trimming took 0 bases from V and 3 from J; bases not matched to a gene: 11. Looked up from germline, CDR1 is GTSNPN and CDR2 is SVGIG (reference sequence). This CDR3 contains 16 residues. The CDR3 is CAWSVVLASGSYEQYF. The DNA of the CDR3 is TGTGCCTGGAGTGTAGTTTTGGCTAGCGGAAGCTACGAGCAGTACTTC. The variable domain in full, completed from reference TRBV30 and TRBJ2-7, reads SQTIHQWPATLVQPVGSPLSLECTVEGTSNPNLYWYRQAAGRGLQLLFYSVGIGQISSEVPQNLSASRPQDRQFILSSKKLLLSDSGFYLCAWSVVLASGSYEQYFGPGTRLTVT.

As for this clone: The same CDR3 can be traced to other DNA sequences in this sample. The chain recombines TRBV18 with TRBJ1-1; D is unclear. The CDR3 spans 13 residues. CDR1 is KGHSH, CDR2 LQKENI, per germline. V was shortened by 3 bases and J by 5 bases, with 10 bases between the two germline ends. CDR3 protein: CASSPTKGTEAFF. The CDR3 DNA follows: TGTGCCAGCTCACCGACTAAAGGAACTGAAGCTTTCTTT.

In its sample, this clone was seen a few times. The chain couples TRBV5-8 to TRBJ2-7, with D maybe TRBD1 (6 bases). Germline V gene lookup returns CDR1 SGHTS and CDR2 YDEGEE. The V gene lost 1 base and the J gene lost 3 bases, with 14 bases spanning the gap. The CDR3 totals 15 residues. CDR3 residues: CASSLQGQGGYEQYF. CDR3 in DNA: TGTGCCAGCAGCTTGCAGGGACAAGGGGGCTACGAGCAGTACTTC.

Regarding this clone: Other nucleotide sequences from this sample produce the same CDR3. This chain's CDR3 is CASSLPSGAYEQYF. The CDR3 coding sequence is TGCGCCAGCAGCTTGCCCAGCGGGGCCTACGAGCAGTACTTC. V usage is TRBV5-1 and J usage is TRBJ2-5; 7 positions match TRBD2. The J call is uncertain, as TRBJ2-7 better fits the DNA end. CDR1 SGHRS and CDR2 YFSETQ come from the germline V gene. CDR3 length equals 14 residues.

The V gene is TRBV5-6, the J gene TRBJ1-5, with TRBD1 as a possible D gene (6 bases). Trimming cost V 3 bases and J 5 bases, with 21 bases left between them. The CDR3 loop spans 17 amino acids. Germline V gene data show CDR1 as SGHDT and CDR2 as YYEEEE. This CDR3 reads CASSSRGAGAVYQPQHF. The CDR3 DNA reads TGTGCCAGCAGCTCTCGAGGGGCAGGGGCGGTGTATCAGCCCCAGCATTTT.

The chain uses TRBV28 and TRBJ1-2, with TRBD1 matching over 8 bases. The germline CDR1 and CDR2 sequences are MDHEN and SYDVKM. The CDR3 runs to 15 residues. The ends lost 6 bases at V and 3 bases at J; junction bases unmatched: 9. CDR3 in DNA: TGTGCCAGCAGGCCAGGGGGCTTAAGGGACTATGGCTACACCTTC. Translated: CASRPGGLRDYGYTF.

This clone came up a few times. The chain joins TRBV27 to TRBJ1-2, with D maybe TRBD1 (6 bases). The CDR3 is made up of 15 amino acids. V dropped 4 bases and J dropped 8 bases, with 20 bases sitting between them. Germline values: CDR1 MNHEY, CDR2 SMNVEV (reference sequence). Written as DNA, the CDR3 is TGTGCCAGCAGTTCTTATGGGGGCTGGGGACGGGGCTACACCTTC. Amino acids: CASSSYGGWGRGYTF.

Comment on this clone: The sample has other DNA sequences that encode this CDR3 too. J is TRBJ2-1 and V is TRBV4-2, with 13 bases fitting TRBD2. Germline V lookup: CDR1 LGHNA, CDR2 YNFKEQ. Trimming cost V 2 bases and J 7 bases; bases outside gene matches: 8. The CDR3 covers 17 residues. CDR3 DNA: TGTGCCAGCAGCCAATCGATACTAGCGGGAGGGGGGAATGAGCAGTTCTTC. This codes for CASSQSILAGGGNEQFF.

This clone has just a few counts. The chain uses TRBV25-1 and TRBJ1-5, with a possible D match to TRBD1 (6 bases). CDR3 length: 14 residues. V lost 4 bases and J lost 4, with 11 bases in between. Germline-derived CDR1 and CDR2 are MGHDK and SYGVNS. This CDR3 reads CASSGIGQNQPQHF. The CDR3 region has the DNA TGTGCCAGCAGTGGAATCGGACAGAATCAGCCCCAGCATTTT.

As for this clone: Given a far larger clone just one base away, this is likely a sequencing read error. The chain links TRBV5-6 to TRBJ2-2; 7 positions match TRBD2. The V gene end was trimmed by 4 bases and the J gene end by 3 bases; junction bases not matched to a gene: 12. CDR1 and CDR2 (germline): SGHDT, YYEEEE. The length of the CDR3 is 17 residues. CDR3 sequence: CASSVGGGSVDTGELFF. The CDR3 DNA is TGTGCCAGCAGCGTGGGGGGGGGAAGCGTAGACACCGGGGAGCTGTTTTTT.

V gene TRBV14 combines with J gene TRBJ1-1; perhaps TRBD1 as D (5 bases). This CDR3 is built from 13 residues. Trimming cost V 3 bases and J 5 bases, with 10 bases left between them. CDR1 and CDR2 (germline): SGHDN, FVKESK. CDR3 DNA: TGTGCCAGCAGCCAGGGGGACTTAACTGAAGCTTTCTTT. This sequence encodes CASSQGDLTEAFF.

This chain links TRBV4-1 with TRBJ2-2, with 11 nucleotides matching TRBD2. V trimming: 0 bases; J trimming: 0 bases; junction bases outside the gene matches: 6. Germline CDR1 and CDR2: MGHRA and YSYEKL. The CDR3 extends over 19 amino acids. CDR3 residues: CASSQDRVGLAANTGELFF. In DNA, the CDR3 is TGCGCCAGCAGCCAAGATCGGGTGGGACTAGCGGCGAACACCGGGGAGCTGTTTTTT.

This rearrangement joins TRBV6-5 to TRBJ2-7; 7 positions match TRBD1. Looked up from germline, CDR1 is MNHEY and CDR2 is SVGAGI. The trim removed 2 bases at V and 0 bases at J, leaving 1 base unmatched. The CDR3 is 14 amino acids. CDR3: CASSYDRDSYEQYF. The DNA of the CDR3 is TGTGCCAGCAGTTACGACAGGGACTCCTACGAGCAGTACTTC.

This clone has only a few counts. The rearrangement joins TRBV6-5 to TRBJ2-3; D ambiguous. The ends were cut back, 0 bases at V and 2 bases at J, with 9 bases in the middle. Germline V CDR1 and CDR2: MNHEY, SVGAGI. CDR3 size: 15 residues. CDR3 sequence (DNA): TGTGCCAGCAGTTACTCGATGCAGTACACAGATACGCAGTATTTT. Translation: CASSYSMQYTDTQYF.

In this sample, this clone turned up a few times. The rearrangement joins TRBV18 to TRBJ2-2; TRBD2 might be the D (6 bases). Deletions cut 1 base from V and 6 bases from J, with 15 bases between. This CDR3 spans 16 amino acids. Looked up from germline, CDR1 is KGHSH and CDR2 is LQKENI. The CDR3 loop reads CASSPLSGWGAGELFF. CDR3 coding DNA: TGTGCCAGCTCACCACTTTCCGGATGGGGGGCCGGGGAGCTGTTTTTT.

This clone has only one observation. V and J are TRBV28 and TRBJ1-1, with D possibly being TRBD1 (6 bases). The V end lost 3 bases, the J end lost 8 bases, and 25 bases lay between the germline ends. In germline, CDR1 is MDHEN, CDR2 SYDVKM. This CDR3 has 17 residues. In DNA, the CDR3 is TGTGCCAGCAGTTTTCACCTGGCAATAAACGGACAGCCCGAAGCTTTCTTT. This encodes CASSFHLAINGQPEAFF.

The rearrangement uses TRBV28 and TRBJ2-7, with D uncertain. The V gene's germline CDR1 is MDHEN and CDR2 SYDVKM. The ends were cut back, 6 bases at V and 0 bases at J, with 6 bases in the middle. The CDR3 is made up of 12 amino acids. CDR3 amino acids: CASSRNSYEQYF. The CDR3 nucleotides read TGTGCCAGCAGCAGAAACTCCTACGAGCAGTACTTC.

This chain connects TRBV11-2 to TRBJ2-3, with D maybe TRBD1 (5 bases). The germline V gene has CDR1 SGHAT and CDR2 FQNNGV. The CDR3 extends over 13 amino acids. V shed 8 bases and J shed 1 base, with 10 bases lying between them. CDR3: CASGADRTDTQYF. The CDR3 DNA is TGTGCCAGCGGGGCGGACCGCACAGATACGCAGTATTTT.

This clone was detected a few times. This chain links TRBV11-2 with TRBJ2-1; 9 bases are shared with TRBD2. J gave up 5 bases and V 2 bases, and 10 bases lay outside the gene matches. Looked up from germline, CDR1 is SGHAT and CDR2 is FQNNGV. CDR3 length: 17 residues. This CDR3 is CASSLLRGRVSHNEQFF. CDR3 nucleotides: TGTGCCAGCAGCTTACTCCGCGGGAGGGTATCTCACAATGAGCAGTTCTTC. Variable domain in full (rest from reference TRBV11-2 and TRBJ2-1): EAGVAQSPRYKIIEKRQSVAFWCNPISGHATLYWYQQILGQGPKLLIQFQNNGVVDDSQLPKDRFSAERLKGVDSTLKIQPAKLEDSAVYLCASSLLRGRVSHNEQFFGPGTRLTVL.

This clone was seen a handful of times. The CDR3 bases are TGTGCCAGCAGCTTGACTGGCAGGGCTTGGTATGGCTACACCTTC. Its translation: CASSLTGRAWYGYTF. This chain connects TRBV5-4 to TRBJ1-2, with a possible D match to TRBD1 (5 bases). This CDR3 has 15 residues. Trimming shortened V by 1 base and J by 5 bases, and 15 bases separated the two germline ends. Germline V gene lookup returns CDR1 SGHNT and CDR2 YYREEE (reference sequence).

V usage is TRBV7-9 and J usage is TRBJ1-1, with 7 nucleotides matching TRBD1. The V and J ends lost 7 bases and 4 bases, in that order; junction bases with no gene match: 12. The germline V gene has CDR1 SEHNR and CDR2 FQNEAQ (reference sequence). This CDR3 has 15 amino acids. This CDR3 is CASNPGQFSGTEAFF. The CDR3 DNA follows: TGTGCCAGCAACCCGGGACAGTTCTCTGGCACTGAAGCTTTCTTT. The whole variable domain, remainder taken from reference TRBV7-9 and TRBJ1-1, is DTGVSQNPRHKITKRGQNVTFRCDPISEHNRLYWYRQTLGQGPEFLTYFQNEAQLEKSRLLSDRFSAERPKGSFSTLEIQRTEQGDSAMYLCASNPGQFSGTEAFFGQGTRLTVV.